This T cell receptor (beta chain) was sequenced for a study of blood T cell repertoires in COVID-19. Study-wide context: Some COVID-19 samples were acute and others convalescent; all came from the United States, Italy and Spain.

Original processing methods: Reference gene primer amplification yielded estimated nucleated cell counts. TCRdb's table, derived via immunoSEQ multiplex PCR, lists solely in-frame clones and lacks some. D and trimming were read from the DNA, whereas the V and J calls and clone size are those reported in that table. The repertoire holds over 200,000 clones, with approximately 80% as singletons. Individuals drawn from about two dozen US areas were roughly 18 to 100 years old. Assignment of participants to cohorts was predicated upon participant-reported clinical history. The CDR3 covers 16 residues. Germline CDR1 is SGHNT and CDR2 is YENEEA. V lost 6 bases to trimming and J lost 0 bases; unmatched junction nucleotides: 8.

The receptor was derived from a woman aged 45-65 years with acute COVID-19. The sequenced material came from PBMCs or T cells enriched from blood (not recorded which). This chain joins TRBV11-3 and TRBJ2-1, with 7 bases lining up with TRBD2. CDR3 DNA: TGTGCCAGCAGGCCAGGCGGGGGATCCTCCTACAATGAGCAGTTCTTC. It encodes CASRPGGGSSYNEQFF.